A selection of T cell receptor beta chains follows, all from one sample in a study of T cell responses to AZD1222 COVID-19 vaccine. This table comes from immunoSEQ multiplex PCR, and its TCRdb copy is limited to in-frame clones, with some not included. The sample shows some 120,000 clones, 80% to 95% of them seen only once. The sequencing used peripheral blood, collected 28 days after the second AZD1222 dose. The source is an adult who received the AZD1222 COVID-19 vaccine. Each CDR3 is given without its conserved first and last residue. Fields, in order: CDR3 protein, J gene, V gene.

ASSQMDRADNSPLH TRBJ1-6 TRBV4-1
ASKGQMGEKLF TRBJ1-4 TRBV19
ASSSTGGYEQY TRBJ2-7 TRBV11-2
ASSLGGMVGHEAF TRBJ1-1 TRBV5-1
ASSASSGTRQF TRBJ2-1 TRBV7-8
ASSQGAGTEAF TRBJ1-1 TRBV2
ASSFPGQGIDEQY TRBJ2-7 TRBV5-4
ASSSERTDPYEQY TRBJ2-7 TRBV5-1
ATSRDLGGTVNQPQH TRBJ1-5 TRBV15
SASTPRGLDQPQH TRBJ1-5 TRBV20-1
ASSDFGDTDTQY TRBJ2-3 TRBV10-2
ASSFWGADAGTKLPRLYEQY TRBJ2-7 TRBV6-8
ASVNFRDYNSPLH TRBJ1-6 TRBV6-5
ASSYEREGADTQY TRBJ2-3 TRBV6-6
ASSLWPGPYEQY TRBJ2-7 TRBV27
ASSFGGASYEQY TRBJ2-7 TRBV5-5
ASKAGTSGTNEQF TRBJ2-1 TRBV6-5
ASSLGGGSSYEQY TRBJ2-7 TRBV7-2
ASSFGTGEAF TRBJ1-1 TRBV5-1
ASSQALPEKLF TRBJ1-4 TRBV4-1
ASSASQGGIYGYT TRBJ1-2 TRBV5-6
ASEGGTGNTIY TRBJ1-3 TRBV28
ASRAPGGESSPLH TRBJ1-6 TRBV6-5
ASSSMPGLAGVRYYEQY TRBJ2-7 TRBV7-9
ASSESYEQY TRBJ2-7 TRBV28
ASSFPGGVYGYT TRBJ1-2 TRBV5-4
ASSSGTSGRGYEQY TRBJ2-7 TRBV19
ASSRTLGNTEAF TRBJ1-1 TRBV14
ASSLTGAGYEQY TRBJ2-7 TRBV5-5
SAEQQLISGYT TRBJ1-2 TRBV29-1
ASTGTADNEQF TRBJ2-1 TRBV19
ASSQDLLRGGHEQY TRBJ2-7 TRBV3-1/TRBV3-2
ASSQRRDRYNEKLF TRBJ1-4 TRBV14
ASSYGTGRAAF TRBJ1-1 TRBV5-1
ASSPEGLAGGMETQY TRBJ2-5 TRBV5-1
ASSLDDRVRGYT TRBJ1-2 TRBV11-1
ASSQARDVNTGELF TRBJ2-2 TRBV4-1
ASSPYAGQFTNSPLH TRBJ1-6 TRBV28
ASKIREGLYNEQF TRBJ2-1 TRBV2
ASRISANQPQH TRBJ1-5 TRBV12-3/TRBV12-4
ASRGLAGLDEQF TRBJ2-1 TRBV19
ASSYSVRGGQPQH TRBJ1-5 TRBV6-2/TRBV6-3
ASSEGMSSNQPQH TRBJ1-5 TRBV25-1
ASSYAGAGETQY TRBJ2-5 TRBV27
ASRGIRAVEEKLF TRBJ1-4 TRBV7-9
ASSGGVGYT TRBJ1-2 TRBV19
ASNSRGGFNQPQH TRBJ1-5 TRBV19
ASSFTESEQF TRBJ2-1 TRBV7-9